The 7 T cell receptor beta chains below were found in one sample sequenced in a study of blood T cell repertoires in COVID-19. TCRdb's table, derived via immunoSEQ multiplex PCR, lists solely in-frame clones and lacks some. The profile shows more than 85,000 clones, about 90% of them singletons. Sequenced sample: peripheral blood. The receptors come from a man aged 18 to 30 with acute or convalescent COVID-19.

This chain links TRBV18 with TRBJ1-4; the D gene is possibly TRBD1 (5 bases). Germline CDR1 and CDR2: KGHSH and LQKENI. Trimming left V 4 bases short and J 6 bases short, with 15 bases between. This CDR3 has 15 amino acids. The DNA for the CDR3 is TGTGCCAGCTCACGGGACTGGGGACGGGATGAAAAACTGTTTTTT. Its translation is CASSRDWGRDEKLFF.

This chain connects TRBV30 to TRBJ1-1, with 7 bases fitting TRBD1. CDR1 GTSNPN and CDR2 SVGIG come from the germline V gene (reference sequence). The CDR3 is made up of 12 amino acids. The trim removed 3 bases at V and 4 bases at J, leaving 2 bases unmatched. CDR3 protein: CAWRTGSTEAFF. Here the CDR3 DNA reads TGTGCCTGGAGGACAGGGTCCACTGAAGCTTTCTTT.

This clone qualifies as medium-sized. The CDR3 DNA sequence: TGTGCCAGCAGTTACACGGGAGAGCTAAACACTGAAGCTTTCTTT. Protein sequence: CASSYTGELNTEAFF. The V gene is TRBV6-5, the J gene TRBJ1-1; no firm D call. From germline, CDR1 is MNHEY and CDR2 SVGAGI. The CDR3 consists of 15 residues. V lost 2 bases and J lost 2, with 12 bases in between.

The chain has TRBV3-1 (or the pseudogene TRBV3-2) and TRBJ1-2; D might be TRBD1 (6 bases). The germline V and J ends were trimmed by 1 base and 4 bases, with 13 bases remaining between them. This CDR3 has 15 residues. Germline V gene lookup returns CDR1 LGHDT and CDR2 YNNKEL (reference sequence). The CDR3 DNA sequence: TGTGCCAGCAGCCAAGCGTCAGGACAGCTCTATGGCTACACCTTC. Translating it yields CASSQASGQLYGYTF.

The V gene is TRBV5-4, the J gene TRBJ1-2; D unresolved. This CDR3 has 13 residues. The ends were cut back, 0 bases at V and 8 bases at J, with 11 bases in the middle. Looked up from germline, CDR1 is SGHNT and CDR2 is YYREEE (reference sequence). DNA of the CDR3: TGTGCCAGCAGCTTGGCTGGGCAGCCAGGCTACACCTTC. Amino acids: CASSLAGQPGYTF.

This sequence joins TRBV5-1 and TRBJ1-2, with D maybe TRBD1 (6 bases). V was shortened by 3 bases and J by 4 bases, with 16 bases between the two germline ends. The CDR3 spans 15 residues. Per germline, CDR1 SGHRS and CDR2 YFSETQ. CDR3 sequence: CASSSFDRNLYGYTF. CDR3 coding DNA: TGCGCCAGCAGCTCGTTCGACAGGAACCTCTATGGCTACACCTTC.

V usage is TRBV27 and J usage is TRBJ1-5; 11 nucleotides line up with TRBD1. The germline V gene encodes CDR1 MNHEY and CDR2 SMNVEV (reference sequence). V was clipped by 3 bases and J by 11 bases; unmatched bases: 9. This CDR3 comprises 15 residues. CDR3 sequence reads: CASSFSGQGDAAQHF. In DNA form, the CDR3 reads TGTGCCAGCAGTTTTTCGGGACAGGGGGACGCGGCCCAGCATTTT.